Listed below are T cell receptor beta chains from one sample, sequenced in a study of T-cell memory formation after mild COVID-19. TCRdb re-called the 5' RACE reads through MiXCR, storing one row per CDR3 protein. The data contain about 100,000 distinct CDR3 sequences, roughly 11% of them singletons. The sequenced material came from PBMCs or a T cell subset sorted from them (not recorded which). The source of these receptors is a man younger than 35 who had mild COVID-19 (a few samples of this study predate the infection). Cell type and time point are not known. The CDR3 runs from the conserved cysteine through the conserved F or W. D genes are given only for firm matches. Rows give clone size only sometimes, using once, few, many, or a class for an expanded clone.

D gene	V gene	clone size	J gene	CDR3 protein	CDR3 DNA
.	TRBV2	.	TRBJ2-1	CASMFSQVVPRHNEQFF	TGTGCCAGCATGTTTAGCCAAGTAGTCCCCCGGCACAATGAGCAGTTCTTC
.	TRBV7-8	.	TRBJ2-2	CASSLDPGELFF	TGTGCCAGCAGCTTAGATCCAGGGGAGCTGTTTTTT
.	TRBV12-3/TRBV12-4	.	TRBJ2-1	CASSFVGQHNEQFF	TGTGCCAGCAGTTTTGTGGGCCAACACAATGAGCAGTTCTTC
.	TRBV6-2/TRBV6-3	.	TRBJ2-6	CASSYETEVFSGANVLTF	TGTGCCAGCAGTTATGAGACAGAAGTTTTCTCTGGGGCCAACGTCCTGACTTTC
TRBD1	TRBV7-2	.	TRBJ2-5	CASSQYPTGGGETQYF	TGTGCCAGCAGCCAGTATCCGACAGGGGGTGGGGAGACCCAGTACTTC
.	TRBV30	.	TRBJ1-1	CAWRGGGVTEAFF	TGTGCCTGGAGGGGAGGGGGTGTCACTGAAGCTTTCTTT
.	TRBV4-1	.	TRBJ2-5	CASSQGEAGRRETQYF	TGCGCCAGCAGCCAAGGTGAGGCGGGGCGGCGAGAGACCCAGTACTTC
TRBD1	TRBV7-9	.	TRBJ2-3	CASSPRQGARADTQYF	TGTGCCAGCAGCCCCCGACAGGGGGCGAGGGCAGATACGCAGTATTTT
.	TRBV12-3/TRBV12-4	.	TRBJ2-2	CASRPSGTSTGELFF	TGTGCCAGCAGACCGTCCGGGACCTCCACCGGGGAGCTGTTTTTT
.	TRBV20-1	many	TRBJ1-2	CSARIRDGYGYTF	TGCAGTGCTAGGATCAGGGACGGGTATGGCTACACCTTC
TRBD1	TRBV6-1	.	TRBJ1-2	CASRPPGQLDNTF	TGTGCCAGCAGACCCCCGGGACAGCTAGATAACACCTTC
.	TRBV5-1	.	TRBJ1-3	CASSLAAGTSGNTIYF	TGCGCCAGCAGCTTGGCCGCGGGGACCTCTGGAAACACCATATATTTT
.	TRBV20-1	few	TRBJ1-5	CSARRGDSNQPQHF	TGCAGTGCTAGGAGGGGGGACAGCAATCAGCCCCAGCATTTT
.	TRBV5-1	many	TRBJ2-3	CASSLWASPTDTQYF	TGCGCCAGCAGCTTGTGGGCGAGTCCCACAGATACGCAGTATTTT
.	TRBV5-6	.	TRBJ1-4	CASSGDGSEKLFF	TGTGCCAGCAGCGGGGACGGTAGTGAAAAACTGTTTTTT
.	TRBV11-2	few	TRBJ2-1	CASSSLGNEQFF	TGTGCCAGCAGCTCGTTAGGCAATGAGCAGTTCTTC
.	TRBV20-1	many	TRBJ2-1	CSARGHGNSYNEQFF	TGCAGTGCTAGAGGGCATGGGAACTCCTACAATGAGCAGTTCTTC
TRBD2	TRBV7-3	.	TRBJ2-5	CASSSGRQGAGETQYF	TGTGCCAGCAGCTCTGGTCGGCAGGGAGCGGGGGAGACCCAGTACTTC
TRBD1	TRBV2	few	TRBJ1-5	CASSATGRANQPQHF	TGTGCCAGCAGTGCGACAGGGAGGGCGAATCAGCCCCAGCATTTT
.	TRBV7-9	.	TRBJ1-1	CASSLGGRDGAFF	TGTGCCAGCAGCTTAGGTGGGAGAGACGGAGCTTTCTTT
TRBD2	TRBV9	few	TRBJ2-6	CASSPEGLRGGGGANVLTF	TGTGCCAGCAGCCCTGAAGGATTGCGGGGGGGCGGAGGGGCCAACGTCCTGACTTTC
.	TRBV24-1	.	TRBJ1-2	CATSDSSTGEEDRKGYTF	TGTGCCACCAGTGATTCGTCGACCGGAGAGGAGGATCGGAAAGGCTACACCTTC
TRBD1	TRBV15	.	TRBJ1-5	CATTQGGNQPQHF	TGTGCCACCACCCAGGGGGGGAATCAGCCCCAGCATTTT
.	TRBV7-9	.	TRBJ1-5	CASSWSGEENQPQHF	TGTGCCAGCAGCTGGTCGGGGGAGGAGAATCAGCCCCAGCATTTT
.	TRBV14	.	TRBJ1-2	CASSQGHGRLDGYTF	TGTGCCAGCAGCCAAGGACACGGACGGTTGGATGGCTACACCTTC
.	TRBV6-5	few	TRBJ2-5	CASTLGVGETQYF	TGTGCCAGCACCCTGGGGGTGGGAGAGACCCAGTACTTC
TRBD2	TRBV20-1	.	TRBJ2-3	CSAPPPGLASGGATDTQYF	TGCAGTGCTCCTCCCCCGGGACTAGCTTCAGGGGGTGCCACAGATACGCAGTATTTT
.	TRBV7-2	.	TRBJ2-2	CASSLATSGELFF	TGTGCCAGCAGCTTAGCTACATCCGGGGAGCTGTTTTTT
TRBD1	TRBV12-5	few	TRBJ1-1	CASGFWTGPDTEAFF	TGTGCTAGTGGTTTCTGGACAGGGCCGGACACTGAAGCTTTCTTT
.	TRBV10-3	few	TRBJ1-2	CAISEGQLANYGYTF	TGTGCCATCAGTGAGGGACAGTTGGCGAACTATGGCTACACCTTC
.	TRBV12-3/TRBV12-4	few	TRBJ1-2	CASSLGDPYGYTF	TGTGCCAGCAGTTTAGGGGACCCCTATGGCTACACCTTC
TRBD1	TRBV19	few	TRBJ1-5	CASSFQGGLSNQPQHF	TGTGCCAGTAGTTTCCAGGGGGGCCTTAGCAATCAGCCCCAGCATTTT
TRBD1	TRBV7-2	.	TRBJ2-3	CASSQGDTNTDTQYF	TGTGCCAGCAGCCAGGGGGACACAAACACAGATACGCAGTATTTT
TRBD1	TRBV27	.	TRBJ1-2	CASSSGQGYGYTF	TGTGCCAGCAGTTCCGGACAGGGATATGGCTACACCTTC
.	TRBV6-4	.	TRBJ2-6	CASSDSYYGGLSGANVLTF	TGTGCCAGCAGTGACTCGTATTATGGCGGGCTCTCTGGGGCCAACGTCCTGACTTTC
TRBD1	TRBV10-3	few	TRBJ1-1	CATYSGGNTEAFF	TGTGCCACCTATTCAGGGGGGAACACTGAAGCTTTCTTT
.	TRBV28	few	TRBJ1-5	CASTLDWWDAFWGAQHF	TGTGCCAGCACCTTGGATTGGTGGGACGCCTTCTGGGGAGCCCAGCATTTT
.	TRBV6-2/TRBV6-3	.	TRBJ2-2	CASSSGRANTGELFF	TGTGCCAGCAGTTCCGGCAGGGCGAACACCGGGGAGCTGTTTTTT
.	TRBV7-8	.	TRBJ2-3	CASSPEWGTDTQYF	TGTGCCAGCTCCCCAGAGTGGGGGACAGATACGCAGTATTTT
.	TRBV11-2	.	TRBJ1-1	CASSEQTSNTEAFF	TGTGCCAGCAGCGAACAGACCTCGAACACTGAAGCTTTCTTT
.	TRBV7-9	.	TRBJ1-1	CASRHLPGLNTEAFF	TGTGCCAGCAGACACCTCCCGGGCCTGAACACTGAAGCTTTCTTT
.	TRBV4-3	.	TRBJ2-5	CASSPGFDRWETQYF	TGCGCCAGCAGCCCCGGCTTCGACAGGTGGGAGACCCAGTACTTC
TRBD1	TRBV6-2/TRBV6-3	.	TRBJ2-5	CASSYLSDRARPETQYF	TGTGCCAGCAGTTACTTGAGCGACAGGGCAAGACCAGAGACCCAGTACTTC
TRBD2	TRBV12-3/TRBV12-4	.	TRBJ2-3	CASSGLAGPFSTDTQYF	TGTGCCAGCAGCGGACTAGCGGGACCGTTTAGCACAGATACGCAGTATTTT
TRBD2	TRBV20-1	few	TRBJ2-1	CSAISGGASNEQFF	TGCAGTGCGATTAGCGGGGGGGCATCCAATGAGCAGTTCTTC
TRBD2	TRBV5-1	.	TRBJ2-3	CASSSGTSSTTDTQYF	TGCGCCAGCAGCTCCGGGACTAGCTCGACCACAGATACGCAGTATTTT
TRBD2	TRBV5-4	many	TRBJ2-1	CASSLDGGGPVGNEQFF	TGTGCCAGCAGCTTGGATGGCGGGGGGCCGGTCGGGAATGAGCAGTTCTTC
.	TRBV13	few	TRBJ2-3	CASSRRQVEPDTQYF	TGTGCCAGCAGCCGCAGACAGGTGGAACCAGATACGCAGTATTTT
.	TRBV12-3/TRBV12-4	few	TRBJ1-1	CASSLRPGQEAFF	TGTGCCAGCAGTTTGAGGCCGGGGCAGGAAGCTTTCTTT
.	TRBV9	few	TRBJ2-7	CASSVTSRTESYEQYF	TGTGCCAGCAGCGTAACCTCCCGGACAGAGTCCTACGAGCAGTACTTC
.	TRBV12-3/TRBV12-4	.	TRBJ2-1	CASSAPGPSYNEQFF	TGTGCCAGCAGCGCCCCAGGGCCGTCCTACAATGAGCAGTTCTTC
.	TRBV12-3/TRBV12-4	.	TRBJ2-2	CASSHIGITGELFF	TGTGCCAGCAGTCATATTGGAATCACCGGGGAGCTGTTTTTT
.	TRBV4-3	few	TRBJ1-2	CASSPARTESNYGYTF	TGCGCCAGCAGCCCTGCCCGGACAGAGTCTAACTATGGCTACACCTTC